These 28 T cell receptor beta chains originate from one sample sequenced in a study of T-cell memory formation after mild COVID-19. TCRdb reprocessed the 5' RACE reads with MiXCR, giving one entry per CDR3 protein. In the table there are 58,000 or so distinct CDR3 sequences, about 30% of which are singletons. Sequenced: PBMCs or a T cell subset sorted from them (not recorded which). These receptors all come from a man in his late teens or twenties who had mild COVID-19 (a few samples of this study predate the infection). Cell type and time point are not known.

This clonotype was observed at least ten times. This chain links TRBV20-1 with TRBJ1-2; 7 nucleotides match TRBD1. The ends lost 0 bases at V and 2 bases at J; junction bases unmatched: 6. The CDR3 sequence is 15 residues long. Germline V lookup: CDR1 DFQATT, CDR2 SNEGSKA (reference sequence). The CDR3 region is CSARDSARGNYGYTF. For the CDR3, the DNA is TGCAGTGCTAGAGATTCGGCCAGGGGGAACTATGGCTACACCTTC.

The sample holds one count of this clonotype. The J gene is TRBJ2-3, the V gene TRBV19, with 7 positions matching TRBD1. After removal of 3 bases from V and 4 bases from J, the junction contained 4 bases not matched to a gene. This CDR3 contains 14 residues. Germline CDR1 and CDR2: LNHDA and SQIVND (reference sequence). DNA of the CDR3: TGTGCCAGTAGTATCGGACAGGCTTCAGATACGCAGTATTTT. Amino acid sequence: CASSIGQASDTQYF.

This clonotype showed up just once. This chain links TRBV7-6 with TRBJ1-5; D perhaps matches TRBD1 (5 bases). CDR1 and CDR2 (germline): SGHVS, FNYEAQ. Trimming took 3 bases from V and 1 from J, leaving 13 bases between them. The CDR3 runs 16 residues. The CDR3 is CASSLYRRKSNQPQHF. The DNA of the CDR3 is TGTGCCAGCAGCTTGTACAGGAGGAAAAGCAATCAGCCCCAGCATTTT.

This rearrangement joins TRBV20-1 to TRBJ2-1, with 10 bases identical to TRBD2. The germline CDR1 and CDR2 sequences are DFQATT and SNEGSKA (reference sequence). The ends lost 6 bases at V and 5 bases at J; junction bases unmatched: 4. The length of the CDR3 is 13 residues. The CDR3 nucleotides are TGCAGTGCGGTGGGACTAGCGAACAATGAGCAGTTCTTC. This translates into CSAVGLANNEQFF.

This clonotype was found a few times. The V gene is TRBV4-1, the J gene TRBJ2-3; D possibly corresponds to TRBD1 (6 bases). Trimming pared 1 base from V and 6 bases from J, leaving 14 bases between. CDR1 MGHRA and CDR2 YSYEKL come from the germline V gene. The CDR3 covers 15 residues. CDR3 in DNA: TGCGCCAGCAGCCAAGTTTTTGGGGGCCCGGATACGCAGTATTTT. Its protein product is CASSQVFGGPDTQYF.

The chain has TRBV30 and TRBJ2-5; D unclear. This CDR3 comprises 14 residues. V dropped 0 bases and J dropped 2 bases, with 10 bases sitting between them. Germline CDR1 GTSNPN, CDR2 SVGIG (reference sequence). CDR3 DNA: TGTGCCTGGAGTGTTCTTCGGGCTCAAGAGACCCAGTACTTC. It specifies CAWSVLRAQETQYF.

The J gene is TRBJ2-7, the V gene TRBV14, with D possibly being TRBD1 (5 bases). V gave up 0 bases and J gave up 2 bases, with 20 bases separating them. Germline assignment: CDR1 SGHDN and CDR2 FVKESK. The CDR3 covers 18 residues. CDR3 in amino acids: CASSQDPPWGAGTYEQYV. Here the CDR3 DNA reads TGTGCCAGCAGCCAAGATCCTCCTTGGGGCGCCGGTACCTACGAGCAGTACGTC.

In this sample, this clonotype turned up a few times. The chain uses TRBV11-2 and TRBJ2-1, with 8 bases lining up with TRBD1. Looked up from germline, CDR1 is SGHAT and CDR2 is FQNNGV. V lost 4 bases, J lost 5 bases, and 7 bases stayed unmatched. This CDR3 contains 15 residues. The CDR3 loop is CASSSTGTGHNEQFF. CDR3 sequence (DNA): TGTGCCAGCAGCTCGACCGGGACAGGACACAATGAGCAGTTCTTC.

Relative to its sample, this clonotype is medium-sized. The J gene is TRBJ2-1, the V gene TRBV6-2 or TRBV6-3; a possible D gene is TRBD2 (7 bases). The length of the CDR3 is 16 residues. CDR1 MNHEY and CDR2 SVGEGT come from the germline V gene. Trimming left V 6 bases short and J 5 bases short, with 20 bases between. The CDR3 sequence: CASRYLAEGGHNEQFF. The CDR3 DNA sequence: TGTGCCAGCAGATACCTAGCGGAGGGGGGGCACAATGAGCAGTTCTTC.

The gene calls are TRBV9 and TRBJ2-6; 7 bases agree with TRBD2. V shed 0 bases and J 0 bases; nucleotides not matched to a gene: 3. Germline-derived CDR1 and CDR2 are SGDLS and YYNGEE. There are 17 residues in the CDR3. The CDR3: CASSVVAGPSGANVLTF. CDR3 sequence (DNA): TGTGCCAGCAGCGTAGTAGCGGGCCCCTCTGGGGCCAACGTCCTGACTTTC.

The J gene is TRBJ2-1, the V gene TRBV11-1; TRBD2 aligns across 7 bases. The germline V gene encodes CDR1 SGHAT and CDR2 FQDESV (reference sequence). V trimming: 7 bases; J trimming: 8 bases; junction bases outside the gene matches: 14. The CDR3 has 15 amino acids. The CDR3 sequence: CASTIGTTDWDEQFF. The CDR3 DNA reads as TGTGCCAGCACCATTGGGACTACGGATTGGGATGAGCAGTTCTTC.

This clonotype was detected a few times. The DNA of the CDR3 is TGTGCCAGCAGTAACTCTGGAAACACCATATATTTT. It yields the protein CASSNSGNTIYF. The chain couples TRBV25-1 to TRBJ1-3; D not resolved. The CDR3 is 12 residues long. The V end was cut by 5 bases, the J end by 0 bases, with 2 bases between. The germline gives CDR1 MGHDK, CDR2 SYGVNS.

The chain uses TRBV7-2 and TRBJ1-5; the match to TRBD1 covers 10 bases. V lost 7 bases, J lost 2 bases, and 8 bases stayed unmatched. The germline V gene has CDR1 SGHTA and CDR2 FQGNSA. The CDR3 is 16 amino acids. In DNA form, the CDR3 reads TGTGCCAGCAACACGATCGGACAGGGGGGCAATCAGCCCCAGCATTTT. As protein: CASNTIGQGGNQPQHF.

The chain uses TRBV19 and TRBJ2-7; the D gene is possibly TRBD2 (5 bases). CDR3 length: 16 amino acids. CDR1 is LNHDA and CDR2 is SQIVND in the germline V gene (reference sequence). The V end lost 1 base, the J end lost 3 bases, and 16 bases lay between the germline ends. The CDR3: CASSIVARDGSYEQYF. The CDR3 nucleotides are TGTGCCAGTAGTATAGTCGCCCGGGATGGTAGCTACGAGCAGTACTTC.

The J gene is TRBJ1-1, the V gene TRBV7-9, with D maybe TRBD1 (5 bases). V was trimmed by 7 bases and J by 4 bases, leaving 13 bases between them. The germline gives CDR1 SEHNR, CDR2 FQNEAQ (reference sequence). This CDR3 has 13 residues. CDR3 nucleotide sequence: TGTGCCAGCATCGGATCCGGGGGCACTGAAGCTTTCTTT. This sequence encodes CASIGSGGTEAFF.

This clonotype has only a few counts. This chain links TRBV4-1 with TRBJ2-3; D is uncertain. Germline V gene lookup returns CDR1 MGHRA and CDR2 YSYEKL. This CDR3 contains 16 residues. The V end lost 4 bases, the J end lost 2 bases, and 16 bases lay between the germline ends. As DNA, the CDR3 is TGCGCCAGCAGCCGAGAGGAGCAGGCACTCACAGATACGCAGTATTTT. Its translation: CASSREEQALTDTQYF.

The chain uses TRBV25-1 and TRBJ1-2; 7 nucleotides line up with TRBD1. V shed 6 bases and J 8 bases; nucleotides not matched to a gene: 6. This CDR3 is 12 amino acids long. Germline CDR1 is MGHDK and CDR2 is SYGVNS. CDR3 loop: CASRSTGVGYTF. CDR3 in DNA: TGTGCCAGCAGAAGTACAGGGGTCGGCTACACCTTC.

This chain uses TRBV4-1 with TRBJ1-1; D is unclear. Trimming stripped 3 bases from V and 8 bases from J, with 13 bases between. The CDR3 extends over 13 amino acids. Per the germline V gene, CDR1 is MGHRA and CDR2 is YSYEKL. The CDR3 loop reads CASSQANMPEAFF. The CDR3 bases are TGCGCCAGCAGCCAGGCTAACATGCCGGAAGCTTTCTTT.

The chain has TRBV7-6 and TRBJ2-7; no reliable D call. V lost 3 bases and J 3 bases, leaving 9 bases between the germline ends. Germline V lookup: CDR1 SGHVS, CDR2 FNYEAQ. This CDR3 has 13 amino acids. The CDR3 DNA reads as TGTGCCAGCAGCTTCGGTGGCGGCTACGAGCAGTACTTC. It yields the protein CASSFGGGYEQYF.

The rearrangement uses TRBV7-8 and TRBJ1-5; maybe TRBD1 (5 bases). The V and J ends lost 5 bases and 10 bases respectively, with 15 bases between them. CDR1 and CDR2 from the germline V gene are SGHVS and FQNEAQ. The CDR3 is 13 residues long. CDR3 bases: TGTGCCAGCAGCCTACCCGGGGACTTTCCCCAGCATTTT. Encoded protein: CASSLPGDFPQHF.

The rearrangement uses TRBV11-2 and TRBJ1-1, with 11 bases that match TRBD1. Losses at the gene ends were 5 bases for V and 5 bases for J; bases not matched to a gene: 4. Germline-derived CDR1 and CDR2 are SGHAT and FQNNGV. The CDR3 extends over 14 amino acids. CDR3 sequence (DNA): TGTGCCAGCAGCCGGACAGGGGGCTGGACTGAAGCTTTCTTT. This gives the protein CASSRTGGWTEAFF.

This chain links TRBV12-3 or TRBV12-4 with TRBJ2-1; the match to TRBD2 covers 7 bases. Unmatched junction bases numbered 12, after V lost 5 bases and J lost 8 bases. CDR3 length equals 15 residues. The CDR3 protein is CASSPTRGGSDEQFF. The CDR3 nucleotides read TGTGCCAGCAGTCCCACACGGGGAGGGTCCGATGAGCAGTTCTTC.

This clonotype has just one count. The chain links TRBV7-6 to TRBJ1-1, with D tentatively TRBD1 (5 bases). The V end was cut by 5 bases, the J end by 0 bases, with 10 bases between. CDR1 is SGHVS and CDR2 is FNYEAQ in the germline V gene. The CDR3 is made up of 14 amino acids. CDR3 sequence (DNA): TGTGCCAGCAGCACGACAGACATGAACACTGAAGCTTTCTTT. It specifies CASSTTDMNTEAFF.

The chain has TRBV4-2 and TRBJ2-7; the D gene could be TRBD1 or TRBD2 (5 bases each). This CDR3 is built from 14 residues. Trimming took off 0 bases at V and 11 bases at J, with 17 bases between the two ends. CDR1 is LGHNA and CDR2 is YNFKEQ in the germline V gene. In DNA, the CDR3 is TGTGCCAGCAGCCAAGAACTGGGACGACCCCCCGAGTACGTC. Translating it yields CASSQELGRPPEYV.

The V and J genes are TRBV12-3 or TRBV12-4 and TRBJ1-6; 11 positions match TRBD1. This CDR3 has 16 residues. Trimming at V came to 4 bases and at J to 9 bases, leaving 8 bases not matched to a gene. The CDR3 here is CASSYGTGGIFSPLHF. DNA of the CDR3: TGTGCCAGCAGTTACGGGACAGGGGGAATCTTTTCACCCCTCCACTTT.

The chain combines TRBV7-9 with TRBJ2-7; D may be TRBD2 (6 bases). Per germline, CDR1 SEHNR and CDR2 FQNEAQ (reference sequence). The CDR3 consists of 13 residues. V was trimmed by 7 bases and J by 0 bases, leaving 10 bases between them. The CDR3 region has the DNA TGTGCCAGCATCGGGACTCTCTCCTACGAGCAGTACTTC. This codes for CASIGTLSYEQYF.

Many counts were recorded for this clonotype. The chain joins TRBV7-9 to TRBJ2-1; 16 nucleotides align to TRBD2. The ends lost 6 bases at V and 10 bases at J; junction bases unmatched: 9. The CDR3 contains 16 residues. The germline V gene has CDR1 SEHNR and CDR2 FQNEAQ (reference sequence). CDR3 sequence (DNA): TGTGCCAGCAGAACGGGACTAGCGGGGGGGCGCGGGGAGCAGTTCTTC. Translation: CASRTGLAGGRGEQFF. The full variable domain, completed using reference TRBV7-9 and TRBJ2-1, is DTGVSQNPRHKITKRGQNVTFRCDPISEHNRLYWYRQTLGQGPEFLTYFQNEAQLEKSRLLSDRFSAERPKGSFSTLEIQRTEQGDSAMYLCASRTGLAGGRGEQFFGPGTRLTVL.

The V gene is TRBV4-3, the J gene TRBJ2-2; D not resolved. In germline, CDR1 is LGHNA, CDR2 YSLEER. V shed 3 bases and J shed 6 bases, with 11 bases lying between them. The length of the CDR3 is 14 residues. Here the CDR3 reads CASSHVVRPGELFF. DNA of the CDR3: TGCGCCAGCAGCCACGTAGTGCGTCCCGGGGAGCTGTTTTTT.